Below are 20 T cell receptor beta chains sequenced from a single sample in a study of early T cells in non-severe SARS-CoV-2 infection (dated by TCRdb to the early 2020s). Libraries were built with 5' RACE. Sequenced using a NextSeq 500. The public reads were quality trimmed at Q25 with fastp and then assembled into clones with MiXCR by TCRdb, keeping productive beta chains. Each record represents a unique CDR3 protein, reported with the most common genes and DNA among its rows. The sample profile shows about 38,000 distinct CDR3 sequences; 4.5% to 5.5% of them were found once. Clones ranked in the top ten supply roughly 17% of the sample. The sequenced sample consisted of whole blood. Receptor source: an adult who was a healthcare worker with PCR-confirmed SARS-CoV-2 infection or an uninfected control (not recorded which).

This clonotype was observed many times. The chain uses TRBV7-8 and TRBJ2-5; D may be TRBD1 or TRBD2 (5 bases each). The CDR3 loop spans 13 amino acids. Trimming took off 5 bases at V and 5 bases at J, with 12 bases between the two ends. Germline values: CDR1 SGHVS, CDR2 FQNEAQ. DNA for the CDR3: TGTGCCAGCAGCATGTGGGGCGGGGAGACCCAGTACTTC. The encoded protein is CASSMWGGETQYF.

This clonotype appeared a few times. The V gene is TRBV18, the J gene TRBJ2-1, with a possible D match to TRBD1 (5 bases). This CDR3 spans 11 amino acids. Trimming removed 4 bases at V and 13 bases at J, with 11 bases between. Germline V gives CDR1 KGHSH, CDR2 LQKENI. The CDR3 sequence: CASSQGERQFF. CDR3 in DNA: TGTGCCAGCTCACAAGGGGAAAGACAGTTCTTC.

This clonotype showed up just a few times. The rearrangement joins TRBV10-1 to TRBJ2-1, with 8 bases matching TRBD2. The trim removed 6 bases at V and 0 bases at J, leaving 13 bases unmatched. Germline values: CDR1 WNHNN, CDR2 SYGVQD (reference sequence). CDR3 length equals 18 residues. The CDR3 loop is CASSSSSAGGRSYNEQFF. In DNA, the CDR3 is TGCGCCAGCAGCAGTTCCTCTGCGGGGGGCCGCTCCTACAATGAGCAGTTCTTC.

For the CDR3, the DNA is TGTGCCAGCAGCGTAGGCATTGGACAGGACTCCTACGAGCAGTACTTC. Translation gives CASSVGIGQDSYEQYF. The chain has TRBV9 and TRBJ2-7; the match to TRBD1 covers 7 bases. The CDR3 is made up of 16 amino acids. J was trimmed by 0 bases and V by 0 bases; bases with no gene match: 6. Germline V lookup: CDR1 SGDLS, CDR2 YYNGEE.

This clonotype was counted many times. This chain connects TRBV30 to TRBJ1-1; a weak D match, TRBD1 (6 bases). V lost 5 bases and J 4 bases, leaving 11 bases between the germline ends. Germline V gene lookup returns CDR1 GTSNPN and CDR2 SVGIG (reference sequence). This CDR3 comprises 12 residues. The CDR3 is CAWEQGRTEAFF. CDR3 sequence (DNA): TGTGCCTGGGAACAGGGACGCACTGAAGCTTTCTTT.

In this sample, this clonotype turned up many times. The chain links TRBV9 to TRBJ1-6; D might be TRBD1 (5 bases). Germline-derived CDR1 and CDR2 are SGDLS and YYNGEE. Trimming removed 0 bases at V and 10 bases at J, with 14 bases between. This CDR3 contains 15 residues. CDR3 in amino acids: CASSVGWGTVSPLHF. In DNA, the CDR3 is TGTGCCAGCAGCGTAGGTTGGGGCACGGTGTCACCCCTCCACTTT. The whole variable domain, filled in from reference TRBV9 and TRBJ1-6, reads DSGVTQTPKHLITATGQRVTLRCSPRSGDLSVYWYQQSLDQGLQFLIQYYNGEERAKGNILERFSAQQFPDLHSELNLSSLELGDSALYFCASSVGWGTVSPLHFGNGTRLTVT.

The chain recombines TRBV18 with TRBJ1-1; D is possibly TRBD1 (5 bases). Germline V gene data show CDR1 as KGHSH and CDR2 as LQKENI. V lost 3 bases and J 2 bases, leaving 10 bases between the germline ends. The CDR3 covers 14 residues. The CDR3 nucleotides read TGTGCCAGCTCACCCTCGACAGTTAACACTGAAGCTTTCTTT. It translates to CASSPSTVNTEAFF.

The gene calls are TRBV5-1 and TRBJ2-6; D gene uncertain. Germline-derived CDR1 and CDR2 are SGHRS and YFSETQ. The length of the CDR3 is 14 residues. Trimming took 1 base from V and 2 from J, leaving 4 bases between them. CDR3 nucleotides: TGCGCCAGCAGCTTGTCGCCTGGGGCCAACGTCCTGACTTTC. It yields the protein CASSLSPGANVLTF.

This clonotype came up many times. This chain joins TRBV25-1 and TRBJ2-2, with a weak D call TRBD2 (6 bases). From germline, CDR1 is MGHDK and CDR2 SYGVNS. Trimming shortened V by 1 base and J by 0 bases, and 18 bases separated the two germline ends. This CDR3 comprises 19 residues. Here the CDR3 DNA reads TGTGCCAGCAGTGAATTACCAGGCGGTCGGGGGACGAACACCGGGGAGCTGTTTTTT. Translated: CASSELPGGRGTNTGELFF.

This clonotype was recorded a few times. The V and J genes are TRBV6-1 and TRBJ2-2, with D unresolved. CDR1 MNHNS and CDR2 SASEGT come from the germline V gene. Between the trimmed V and J ends, which lost 5 bases and 0 bases, there was a span of 7 bases. This CDR3 spans 14 amino acids. The CDR3 bases are TGTGCCAGCAGTATCCTAACGAACACCGGGGAGCTGTTTTTT. Translated, it gives CASSILTNTGELFF.

This clonotype was seen repeatedly, ten times or more. The rearrangement links TRBV18 to TRBJ1-5; D possibly corresponds to TRBD1 (6 bases). Trimming removed 2 bases at V and 7 bases at J, with 12 bases between. The germline gives CDR1 KGHSH, CDR2 LQKENI. The CDR3 covers 14 residues. CDR3 residues: CASSPGGTIQPQHF. CDR3 sequence (DNA): TGTGCCAGCTCACCAGGAGGGACAATACAGCCCCAGCATTTT.

This rearrangement joins TRBV7-9 to TRBJ2-1; no clear D. Between the trimmed V and J ends, which lost 1 base and 9 bases, there was a span of 7 bases. This CDR3 comprises 12 residues. Germline CDR1 and CDR2: SEHNR and FQNEAQ (reference sequence). The CDR3 bases are TGTGCCAGCAGCTTAGTGGGCAGTGAGCAGTTCTTC. It translates to CASSLVGSEQFF.

This clonotype occurred many times. This sequence joins TRBV7-9 and TRBJ2-1; D remains unclear. Germline-derived CDR1 and CDR2 are SEHNR and FQNEAQ (reference sequence). Trimming stripped 5 bases from V and 5 bases from J, with 13 bases between. This CDR3 comprises 14 residues. CDR3 nucleotide sequence: TGTGCCAGCAGCCCTGACACACCGCACAATGAGCAGTTCTTC. This encodes CASSPDTPHNEQFF.

This clonotype was seen a few times. V and J are TRBV4-2 and TRBJ2-5, with 7 bases identical to TRBD2. The CDR3 runs to 14 residues. Losses at the gene ends were 0 bases for V and 9 bases for J; bases not matched to a gene: 7. Germline lookup yields CDR1 LGHNA and CDR2 YNFKEQ. The CDR3 protein is CASSQDPAGNSQYF. In DNA, the CDR3 is TGTGCCAGCAGCCAAGATCCAGCGGGAAATTCCCAGTACTTC.

This clonotype was detected many times. The rearrangement joins TRBV7-6 to TRBJ2-5; no clear D gene. CDR3 size: 13 residues. CDR1 SGHVS and CDR2 FNYEAQ come from the germline V gene. V was trimmed by 0 bases and J by 2 bases, leaving 4 bases between them. Here the CDR3 DNA reads TGTGCCAGCAGCTTAGCCAGACAAGAGACCCAGTACTTC. Translated, it gives CASSLARQETQYF.

This clonotype occurred many times. The chain combines TRBV6-1 with TRBJ1-1; weak D call: TRBD1 (5 bases). Germline V gene data show CDR1 as MNHNS and CDR2 as SASEGT. The CDR3 loop spans 13 amino acids. V was pared by 4 bases and J by 1 base, with 7 bases between. CDR3 in DNA: TGTGCCAGCAGTGTAACAGGGAACACTGAAGCTTTCTTT. It specifies CASSVTGNTEAFF.

This clonotype showed up many times. The chain recombines TRBV5-4 with TRBJ2-5; D gene uncertain. CDR1 SGHNT and CDR2 YYREEE come from the germline V gene (reference sequence). Trimming removed 0 bases at V and 5 bases at J, with 8 bases between. The length of the CDR3 is 13 residues. CDR3 sequence: CASSLAGSETQYF. DNA of the CDR3: TGTGCCAGCAGCTTGGCAGGAAGTGAGACCCAGTACTTC.

This clonotype was seen ten or more times. The chain has TRBV5-1 and TRBJ1-3; D gene uncertain. V lost 0 bases to trimming and J lost 0 bases, with 4 bases between them. CDR1 is SGHRS and CDR2 is YFSETQ in the germline V gene. The length of the CDR3 is 14 residues. The CDR3 loop reads CASSLDRSGNTIYF. The CDR3 DNA is TGCGCCAGCAGCTTGGACCGCTCTGGAAACACCATATATTTT.

This clonotype was observed many times. The chain uses TRBV3-1 and TRBJ1-1; 8 nucleotides line up with TRBD1. V trimming: 4 bases; J trimming: 4 bases; junction bases outside the gene matches: 5. Germline CDR1 and CDR2: LGHDT and YNNKEL (reference sequence). This CDR3 has 14 amino acids. This CDR3 is CASSLQGVGTEAFF. The CDR3 region has the DNA TGTGCCAGCAGCCTACAGGGGGTTGGCACTGAAGCTTTCTTT.

This clonotype was picked up many times. The chain links TRBV30 to TRBJ2-2; 7 bases line up with TRBD1. Germline lookup yields CDR1 GTSNPN and CDR2 SVGIG (reference sequence). CDR3 size: 15 residues. J gave up 0 bases and V 7 bases, and 8 bases lay outside the gene matches. The CDR3 is CAYPGQNANTGELFF. CDR3 nucleotide sequence: TGTGCCTATCCGGGACAGAACGCGAACACCGGGGAGCTGTTTTTT.